The clone carrying this TCR beta chain has just a few counts. This entry comes from a study of T cells of healthy individuals. Each CDR3 protein gets one entry after TCRdb re-called the 5' RACE reads with MiXCR. The sample includes under 70,000 distinct CDR3 sequences, about 14% seen only once; the top ten take around 15%. Trimming cost V 5 bases and J 8 bases; bases outside gene matches: 9. Looked up from germline, CDR1 is MNHNS and CDR2 is SASEGT. This CDR3 has 14 residues. This sequence joins TRBV6-1 and TRBJ1-2, with 9 positions matching TRBD1. This clonotype was obtained from a human donor in good health. CDR3 bases: TGTGCCAGCAGTCTCGGGTCGGACAGGGGAGGCTACACCTTC. It encodes CASSLGSDRGGYTF.